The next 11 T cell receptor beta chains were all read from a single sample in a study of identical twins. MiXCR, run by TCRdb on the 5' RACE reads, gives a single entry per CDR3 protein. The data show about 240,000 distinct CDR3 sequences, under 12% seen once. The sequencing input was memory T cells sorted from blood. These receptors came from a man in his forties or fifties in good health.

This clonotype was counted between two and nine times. The CDR3 reads CSAREGASGRAEFF. The CDR3 DNA is TGCAGTGCTAGAGAAGGGGCTAGCGGGAGGGCGGAGTTCTTC. This rearrangement joins TRBV20-1 to TRBJ2-1; the match to TRBD2 covers 12 bases. The germline CDR1 and CDR2 sequences are DFQATT and SNEGSKA (reference sequence). The CDR3 extends over 14 amino acids. V shed 0 bases and J 14 bases; nucleotides not matched to a gene: 8.

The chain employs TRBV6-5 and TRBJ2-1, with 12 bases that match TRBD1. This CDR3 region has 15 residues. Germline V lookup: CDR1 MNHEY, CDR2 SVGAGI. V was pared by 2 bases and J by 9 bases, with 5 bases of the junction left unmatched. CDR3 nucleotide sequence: TGTGCCAGCAGTTACGGGGGACAGGGGGCCTTTGAGCAGTTCTTC. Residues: CASSYGGQGAFEQFF.

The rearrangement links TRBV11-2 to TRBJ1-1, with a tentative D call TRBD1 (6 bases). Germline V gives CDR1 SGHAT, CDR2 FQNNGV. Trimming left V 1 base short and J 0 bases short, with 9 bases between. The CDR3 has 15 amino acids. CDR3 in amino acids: CASSLGQVMNTEAFF. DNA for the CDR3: TGTGCCAGCAGCTTAGGACAGGTCATGAACACTGAAGCTTTCTTT.

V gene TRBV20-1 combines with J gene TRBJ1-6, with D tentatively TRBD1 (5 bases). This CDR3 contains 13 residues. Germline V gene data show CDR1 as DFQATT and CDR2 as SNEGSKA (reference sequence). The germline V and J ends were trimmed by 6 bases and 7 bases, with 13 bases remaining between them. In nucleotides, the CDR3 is TGCAGTGCCCCGGGACTCGGGAATTCACCCCTCCACTTT. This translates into CSAPGLGNSPLHF.

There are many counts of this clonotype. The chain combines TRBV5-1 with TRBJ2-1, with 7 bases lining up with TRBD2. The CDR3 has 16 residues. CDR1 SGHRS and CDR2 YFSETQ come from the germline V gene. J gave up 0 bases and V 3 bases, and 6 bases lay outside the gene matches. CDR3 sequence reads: CASSSLSGLSYNEQFF. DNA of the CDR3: TGCGCCAGCAGCTCTCTTAGCGGGCTCTCCTACAATGAGCAGTTCTTC.

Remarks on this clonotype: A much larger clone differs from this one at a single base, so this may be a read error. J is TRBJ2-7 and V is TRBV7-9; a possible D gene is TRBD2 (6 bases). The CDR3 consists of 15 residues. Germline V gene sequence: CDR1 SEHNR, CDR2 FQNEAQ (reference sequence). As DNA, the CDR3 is TGTGCCAGAAGCTCCCTGCTGCGGGAATCCTACGAGCAGTACTTC. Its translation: CARSSLLRESYEQYF.

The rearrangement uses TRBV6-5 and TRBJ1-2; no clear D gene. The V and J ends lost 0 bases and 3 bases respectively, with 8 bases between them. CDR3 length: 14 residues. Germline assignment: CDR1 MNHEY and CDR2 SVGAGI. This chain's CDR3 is CASSYSIGYYGYTF. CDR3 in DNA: TGTGCCAGCAGTTACTCGATAGGGTACTATGGCTACACCTTC.

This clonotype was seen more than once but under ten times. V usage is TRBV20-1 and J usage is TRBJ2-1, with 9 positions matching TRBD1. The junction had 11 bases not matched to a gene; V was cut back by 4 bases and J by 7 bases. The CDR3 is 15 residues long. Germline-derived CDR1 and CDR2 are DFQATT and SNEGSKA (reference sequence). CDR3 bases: TGCAGTGCTACCCCACCGGGACAGGGAAAAAATGAGCAGTTCTTC. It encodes CSATPPGQGKNEQFF.

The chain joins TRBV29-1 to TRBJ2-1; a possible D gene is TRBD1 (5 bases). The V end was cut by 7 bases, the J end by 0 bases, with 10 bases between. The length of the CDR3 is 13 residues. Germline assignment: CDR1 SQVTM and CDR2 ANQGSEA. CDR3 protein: CSAGRSSYNEQFF. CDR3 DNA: TGCAGCGCAGGGCGGAGCTCCTACAATGAGCAGTTCTTC.

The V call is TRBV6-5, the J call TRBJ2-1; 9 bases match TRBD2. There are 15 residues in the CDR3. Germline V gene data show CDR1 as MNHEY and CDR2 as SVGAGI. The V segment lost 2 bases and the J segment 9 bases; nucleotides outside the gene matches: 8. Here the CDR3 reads CASSYRAGGFGEQFF. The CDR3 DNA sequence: TGTGCCAGCAGTTACCGAGCGGGAGGTTTCGGTGAGCAGTTCTTC.

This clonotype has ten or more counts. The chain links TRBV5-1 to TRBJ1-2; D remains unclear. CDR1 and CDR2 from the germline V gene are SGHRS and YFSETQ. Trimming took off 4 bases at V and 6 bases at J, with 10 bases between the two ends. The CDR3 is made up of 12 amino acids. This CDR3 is CASSPERHGYTF. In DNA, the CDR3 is TGCGCCAGCAGCCCTGAGCGGCATGGCTACACCTTC. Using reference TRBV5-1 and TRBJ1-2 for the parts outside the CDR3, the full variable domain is KAGVTQTPRYLIKTRGQQVTLSCSPISGHRSVSWYQQTPGQGLQFLFEYFSETQRNKGNFPGRFSGRQFSNSRSEMNVSTLELGDSALYLCASSPERHGYTFGSGTRLTVV.